This section outlines one TCR beta chain sequence together with its context. Each CDR3 protein is one row after TCRdb ran MiXCR on the 5' RACE reads. The data show fewer than 700,000 distinct CDR3 sequences, with approximately 18% seen just once and approximately 12% held by the top ten. This entry comes from a study of T-cell memory formation after mild COVID-19. V was clipped by 8 bases and J by 10 bases, with 21 bases between them. Germline V gene sequence: CDR1 SGHTA, CDR2 FQGNSA. CDR3 length: 15 residues. This sequence joins TRBV7-2 and TRBJ1-6; D perhaps matches TRBD1 (6 bases). Sequencing was performed on PBMCs or a T cell subset sorted from them (not recorded which). This receptor was identified in an adult woman who had mild COVID-19 (a few samples of this study predate the infection). Cell type and time point are not known. Here the CDR3 reads CASPTTDSLGSPLHF. CDR3 DNA sequence: TGTGCCAGCCCTACGACGGACAGTCTAGGGTCACCCCTCCACTTT.